The 20 T cell receptor beta chains listed next were all sequenced from one sample in a study of control samples from healthy donors and cancer patients. Produced via immunoSEQ multiplex PCR; TCRdb's table is partial and in-frame only. Among about 130,000 clones, 92% were seen once, and the ten largest hold roughly 6%. Sequencing used blood. The receptors shown here come from a man aged 18 to 29 in good health.

This chain uses TRBV5-4 with TRBJ1-2; no clear D. CDR1 is SGHNT and CDR2 is YYREEE in the germline V gene (reference sequence). Trimming pared 4 bases from V and 8 bases from J, leaving 9 bases between. CDR3 length: 11 amino acids. CDR3: CASSRLRGYTF. As DNA, the CDR3 is TGTGCCAGCAGCCGCCTGAGGGGCTACACCTTC. The full variable domain, in which reference TRBV5-4 and TRBJ1-2 provide the parts outside the CDR3, is ETGVTQSPTHLIKTRGQQVTLRCSSQSGHNTVSWYQQALGQGPQFIFQYYREEENGRGNFPPRFSGLQFPNYSSELNVNALELDDSALYLCASSRLRGYTFGSGTRLTVV.

This rearrangement joins TRBV19 to TRBJ2-7; 9 positions match TRBD1. The germline V gene has CDR1 LNHDA and CDR2 SQIVND (reference sequence). The CDR3 totals 15 residues. V lost 4 bases and J lost 4; bases outside the gene matches: 8. The CDR3 spells CASSSQGQGIYEQYF. The CDR3, as DNA: TGTGCCAGTAGTAGCCAGGGACAGGGCATATACGAGCAGTACTTC.

The V call is TRBV10-1, the J call TRBJ1-2; D is uncertain. V was shortened by 2 bases and J by 7 bases, with 8 bases between the two germline ends. Per the germline V gene, CDR1 is WNHNN and CDR2 is SYGVQD (reference sequence). The CDR3 consists of 12 residues. CDR3 protein: CASSEGSFGYTF. The CDR3 DNA follows: TGCGCCAGCAGTGAGGGTAGCTTTGGCTACACCTTC.

V gene TRBV4-2 combines with J gene TRBJ2-7, with 8 bases matching TRBD2. The CDR3 has 14 amino acids. Trimming at V came to 5 bases and at J to 7 bases, leaving 10 bases not matched to a gene. Looked up from germline, CDR1 is LGHNA and CDR2 is YNFKEQ. The CDR3 bases are TGTGCCAGCAGCGCCGGCCGGGGGGGCTGGGAGCAGTACTTC. Its protein is CASSAGRGGWEQYF.

V and J are TRBV12-3 or TRBV12-4 and TRBJ2-7; TRBD1 matches 8 bases. The J segment lost 7 bases and the V segment lost 2 bases, leaving 4 bases of the junction unmatched. The CDR3 extends over 13 amino acids. CDR3 amino acids: CASSLQGAREQYF. For the CDR3, the DNA is TGTGCCAGCAGTTTACAGGGGGCGAGAGAGCAGTACTTC.

This clone was picked up one time. This chain joins TRBV10-1 and TRBJ1-1, with D hard to call. V shed 6 bases and J shed 0 bases, with 8 bases lying between them. Germline V gene lookup returns CDR1 WNHNN and CDR2 SYGVQD (reference sequence). This CDR3 contains 13 residues. CDR3 sequence reads: CASRASMNTEAFF. CDR3 sequence (DNA): TGCGCCAGCAGAGCTAGTATGAACACTGAAGCTTTCTTT.

V gene TRBV5-1 combines with J gene TRBJ2-5, with D perhaps TRBD1 (6 bases). V dropped 0 bases and J dropped 5 bases, with 8 bases sitting between them. The germline V gene has CDR1 SGHRS and CDR2 YFSETQ. The CDR3 is 13 amino acids. Written as DNA, the CDR3 is TGCGCCAGCAGCTTGGTTCAGGGGGAGACCCAGTACTTC. It yields the protein CASSLVQGETQYF. Looking up the rest from reference TRBV5-1 and TRBJ2-5 gives the full variable domain: KAGVTQTPRYLIKTRGQQVTLSCSPISGHRSVSWYQQTPGQGLQFLFEYFSETQRNKGNFPGRFSGRQFSNSRSEMNVSTLELGDSALYLCASSLVQGETQYFGPGTRLLVL.

The chain combines TRBV29-1 with TRBJ2-7; D is possibly TRBD2 (7 bases). Looked up from germline, CDR1 is SQVTM and CDR2 is ANQGSEA. This CDR3 contains 13 residues. V was trimmed by 6 bases and J by 1 base, leaving 13 bases between them. This CDR3 is CSVKGGLSYEQYF. The CDR3 DNA sequence: TGCAGCGTCAAGGGGGGGTTATCCTACGAGCAGTACTTC.

V gene TRBV5-1 combines with J gene TRBJ2-3, with D maybe TRBD1 (5 bases). This CDR3 is 16 amino acids long. V was trimmed by 3 bases and J by 2 bases, leaving 16 bases between them. CDR1 and CDR2 from the germline V gene are SGHRS and YFSETQ. The CDR3 spells CASSYETASITDTQYF. The CDR3 nucleotides are TGCGCCAGCAGCTATGAGACAGCGAGCATCACAGATACGCAGTATTTT.

The rearrangement uses TRBV30 and TRBJ1-6, with D maybe TRBD1 (5 bases). This CDR3 has 14 amino acids. V gave up 0 bases and J gave up 7 bases, with 10 bases separating them. Germline V gene lookup returns CDR1 GTSNPN and CDR2 SVGIG (reference sequence). In nucleotides, the CDR3 is TGTGCCTGGAGTGTTATGCAGGGCAATTCACCCCTCCACTTT. It yields the protein CAWSVMQGNSPLHF.

The chain uses TRBV7-9 and TRBJ2-2, with 8 bases lining up with TRBD2. V shed 5 bases and J 2 bases; nucleotides not matched to a gene: 13. Per germline, CDR1 SEHNR and CDR2 FQNEAQ (reference sequence). The CDR3 spans 18 residues. DNA for the CDR3: TGTGCCAGCAGCCCTCCTCTCCCCGGGGGGGCAAACACCGGGGAGCTGTTTTTT. Translating gives CASSPPLPGGANTGELFF.

This clone was counted between two and nine times. This rearrangement joins TRBV30 to TRBJ1-1; D unclear. Trimming removed 0 bases at V and 4 bases at J, with 9 bases between. The CDR3 runs 13 residues. Germline assignment: CDR1 GTSNPN and CDR2 SVGIG (reference sequence). The CDR3 reads CAWSVVAFTEAFF. In DNA, the CDR3 is TGTGCCTGGAGTGTAGTCGCGTTCACTGAAGCTTTCTTT.

CDR3 loop: CASSTRDGYEQYF. As DNA, the CDR3 is TGTGCCAGTAGTACCCGGGACGGCTACGAGCAGTACTTC. The gene calls are TRBV19 and TRBJ2-7, with D perhaps TRBD1 or TRBD2 (5 bases each). Trimming removed 4 bases from V and 3 bases from J, with 10 bases in between. Germline V lookup: CDR1 LNHDA, CDR2 SQIVND (reference sequence). This CDR3 is 13 amino acids long.

The rearrangement links TRBV6-5 to TRBJ2-7, with D perhaps assigned TRBD1 or TRBD2 (5 bases each). Germline V lookup: CDR1 MNHEY, CDR2 SVGAGI. The CDR3 has 14 amino acids. Deletions cut 8 bases from V and 5 bases from J, with 19 bases between. CDR3 in amino acids: CASLLSGGKNEQYF. The CDR3 DNA sequence: TGTGCCAGCCTTTTATCTGGGGGTAAAAACGAGCAGTACTTC.

The chain links TRBV11-2 to TRBJ2-5; 10 nucleotides line up with TRBD2. The germline V gene encodes CDR1 SGHAT and CDR2 FQNNGV. The CDR3 has 18 amino acids. V lost 2 bases, J lost 0 bases, and 9 bases stayed unmatched. The CDR3 region is CASSLYGPSGGHQETQYF. CDR3 DNA: TGTGCCAGCAGCTTATACGGCCCTAGCGGGGGTCACCAAGAGACCCAGTACTTC.

The CDR3 protein is CASSFSGGDSIRVNNEQFF. The CDR3 bases are TGTGCCAGCAGCTTTAGCGGGGGGGACTCCATCCGGGTCAACAATGAGCAGTTCTTC. V and J are TRBV7-9 and TRBJ2-1, with 11 bases lining up with TRBD2. V was clipped by 3 bases and J by 5 bases; unmatched bases: 15. Looked up from germline, CDR1 is SEHNR and CDR2 is FQNEAQ (reference sequence). The CDR3 contains 19 residues.

The chain links TRBV9 to TRBJ2-2, with 8 nucleotides matching TRBD2. The CDR3 is 17 residues long. The germline V gene has CDR1 SGDLS and CDR2 YYNGEE. The trim removed 0 bases at V and 5 bases at J, leaving 9 bases unmatched. The CDR3 sequence is CASSVAPTGGRTGELFF. In DNA form, the CDR3 reads TGTGCCAGCAGCGTAGCCCCTACGGGGGGGCGTACCGGGGAGCTGTTTTTT.

This clone was recorded a few times. The chain carries TRBV12-1 and TRBJ1-2; no DNA check was done on the table's D call, TRBD1. TRBV12-1 is assigned pseudogene status. This CDR3 is built from 14 residues. The CDR3 sequence is CASRNTGGLYGYTF. The CDR3 nucleotides are TGTGCCAGCAGGAACACAGGGGGCCTCTATGGCTACACCTTC.

The CDR3 DNA sequence: TGTGCCAGCAGTTCAAGCGGACCGAATGAAAAACTGTTTTTT. Protein: CASSSSGPNEKLFF. This rearrangement joins TRBV6-1 to TRBJ1-4; D gene uncertain. This CDR3 is built from 14 residues. Germline V gene sequence: CDR1 MNHNS, CDR2 SASEGT. Trimming took off 5 bases at V and 5 bases at J, with 12 bases between the two ends.

The rearrangement joins TRBV29-1 to TRBJ1-2; TRBD1 matches at 8 bases. J gave up 6 bases and V 2 bases, and 5 bases lay outside the gene matches. In germline, CDR1 is SQVTM, CDR2 ANQGSEA. There are 13 residues in the CDR3. Here the CDR3 DNA reads TGCAGCGTTGAATCGGCAGGGGGCGATGGCTACACCTTC. It specifies CSVESAGGDGYTF.